This TCR beta chain is drawn from a study of blood T cell dynamics during melanoma immunotherapy. Study details: Metastatic melanoma patients received first-line pembrolizumab or nivolumab plus ipilimumab.

Broader study findings: At W3, later disease-control patients showed bifurcated PBMC repertoire changes, unlike progressors.

J lost 0 bases, V lost 5 bases, and 5 bases had no gene match. The CDR3 has 16 residues. Germline V gene lookup returns CDR1 MNHEY and CDR2 SMNVEV (reference sequence). Time point in this sample: pre-treatment baseline. One draw preceded checkpoint blockade; another followed its first cycle at week 3. As for this clone: The antigen remains undetermined.

Every bulk PBMC sample received the same 350 ng of DNA. The method was immunoSEQ multiplex PCR; TCRdb's version includes in-frame clones alone and lacks a portion of them. This table has some 10,000 clones, roughly nine tenths appearing once. This TCR came from a human donor with melanoma. The sequenced sample was blood, obtained from a patient treated with checkpoint blockade. The V call is TRBV27, the J call TRBJ2-3; 10 nucleotides line up with TRBD2. CDR3 region: CASSPKTSGSTDTQYF. CDR3 DNA: TGTGCCAGCAGTCCCAAGACTAGCGGGAGCACAGATACGCAGTATTTT.